The 23 T cell receptor beta chains listed next were all sequenced from one sample in a study of T cells in Graves' hyperthyroidism and ophthalmopathy (dated by TCRdb to between 2018 and 2021). Libraries were made using multiplex PCR. Sequencing was performed on an Illumina HiSeq 2000. TCR beta CDR3 regions were amplified from RNA transcripts. A first-round RT-PCR of the TCR CDR3 used the HTBI primer set with the Qiagen OneStep RT-PCR kit. TCRdb reanalyzed the raw reads on its own, using fastp at Q25 for trimming and MiXCR for clone calling, and kept in-frame beta chains. Identical CDR3 protein sequences are pooled into one entry, listed with their most common genes and DNA. In this sample the table shows roughly 580,000 distinct CDR3 sequences, about 14% of which occur a single time. In total, the top ten clones hold 5.8% of the sample. Sample: blood. The receptors shown here come from a woman aged 25 to 45 with Graves' hyperthyroidism that later progressed to Graves' ophthalmopathy.

This clonotype was seen only a few times. This chain joins TRBV7-3 and TRBJ2-2; 8 bases are a match to TRBD2. V shed 4 bases and J 6 bases; nucleotides not matched to a gene: 4. From germline, CDR1 is SGHTA and CDR2 FQGTGA. This CDR3 has 14 amino acids. The CDR3 region has the DNA TGTGCCAGCAGCTCCCCGGGGGGGGCCGGGGAGCTGTTTTTT. Translated, it gives CASSSPGGAGELFF.

This clonotype was observed a few times. A junction boundary mismatches the germline segment, possibly from a read error. The V and J genes are TRBV19 and TRBJ1-1, with D possibly TRBD1 on 5 matching bases. CDR3 length: 16 residues. Germline lookup yields CDR1 LNHDA and CDR2 SQIVND (reference sequence). Here the CDR3 DNA reads TGTGCCGGTAGTCCCACAGGTCTCGGGGGGAACACTGAAGCTTTCTTT. It codes for CAGSPTGLGGNTEAFF.

This clonotype was recorded at least ten times. The rearrangement uses TRBV6-2 or TRBV6-3 and TRBJ2-7, with 10 bases aligning to TRBD2. The CDR3 spans 12 residues. In germline, CDR1 is MNHEY, CDR2 SVGEGT. The junction had 6 bases not matched to a gene; V was cut back by 5 bases and J by 11 bases. The CDR3 spells CASSQSGRAEYF. In nucleotides, the CDR3 is TGTGCCAGCAGTCAGAGCGGGAGGGCCGAGTACTTC.

This clonotype occurred a few times. The V call is TRBV19, the J call TRBJ2-2; D tentatively reads TRBD1 or TRBD2 (6 bases each). CDR3 size: 14 residues. Between the trimmed V and J ends, which lost 1 base and 5 bases, there was a span of 8 bases. Per the germline V gene, CDR1 is LNHDA and CDR2 is SQIVND (reference sequence). CDR3: CASSIGGATGELFF. The CDR3, as DNA: TGTGCCAGTAGTATAGGGGGGGCGACCGGGGAGCTGTTTTTT.

This clonotype has ten or more counts. DNA of the CDR3: TGTGCCAGCAGCTTAGCTGGCACTAGCGGTTCAAAGGAGACCCAGTACTTC. Its translation: CASSLAGTSGSKETQYF. V gene TRBV7-2 combines with J gene TRBJ2-5; 8 bases align to TRBD2. The germline V gene encodes CDR1 SGHTA and CDR2 FQGNSA. Trimming cost V 0 bases and J 5 bases; bases outside gene matches: 11. The CDR3 covers 17 residues. The full variable domain, in which reference TRBV7-2 and TRBJ2-5 provide the parts outside the CDR3, is GAGVSQSPSNKVTEKGKDVELRCDPISGHTALYWYRQSLGQGLEFLIYFQGNSAPDKSGLPSDRFSAERTGGSVSTLTIQRTQQEDSAVYLCASSLAGTSGSKETQYFGPGTRLLVL.

This clonotype has at least ten counts. The J gene is TRBJ2-7, the V gene TRBV27; D perhaps matches TRBD1 (6 bases). This CDR3 contains 15 residues. Germline V CDR1 and CDR2: MNHEY, SMNVEV (reference sequence). V lost 4 bases, J lost 2 bases, and 15 bases lay in between. The CDR3 DNA follows: TGTGCCAGCAGTTCCTTAAGGGGGACCGCCTACGAGCAGTACTTC. Its protein product is CASSSLRGTAYEQYF.

This clonotype was recorded at least ten times. The chain employs TRBV10-3 and TRBJ2-1, with TRBD2 matching over 13 bases. The V segment lost 10 bases and the J segment 5 bases; nucleotides outside the gene matches: 5. CDR1 ENHRY and CDR2 SYGVKD come from the germline V gene. CDR3 length equals 14 residues. The CDR3 sequence: CATELAGGNNEQFF. As DNA, the CDR3 is TGTGCCACCGAACTAGCGGGAGGGAACAATGAGCAGTTCTTC.

The chain carries TRBV7-2 and TRBJ1-2; 8 bases fit TRBD1. The CDR3 is 13 residues long. The V gene end was trimmed by 4 bases and the J gene end by 7 bases; junction bases not matched to a gene: 5. The V gene's germline CDR1 is SGHTA and CDR2 FQGNSA. The CDR3 DNA is TGTGCCAGCAGCTCGGGACAGGAAGTTGGCTACACCTTC. It is translated as CASSSGQEVGYTF.

This clonotype was detected many times. V usage is TRBV7-3 and J usage is TRBJ2-2; the D gene is possibly TRBD2 (6 bases). Between the trimmed V and J ends, which lost 1 base and 8 bases, there was a span of 14 bases. The CDR3 totals 15 residues. CDR1 is SGHTA, CDR2 FQGTGA, per germline. CDR3 nucleotides: TGTGCCAGCAGCTTAATCGGGGGAAAGGGAGGGGAGCTGTTTTTT. Amino acids: CASSLIGGKGGELFF.

This clonotype occurred many times. The gene calls are TRBV6-1 and TRBJ2-6, with D uncertain. The CDR3 contains 15 residues. The ends were cut back, 6 bases at V and 0 bases at J, with 9 bases in the middle. Germline assignment: CDR1 MNHNS and CDR2 SASEGT. The CDR3 protein is CASRPVSSGANVLTF. The DNA of the CDR3 is TGTGCCAGCAGACCTGTAAGCTCTGGGGCCAACGTCCTGACTTTC.

The rearrangement links TRBV24-1 to TRBJ2-1, with no clear D. The CDR3 is 14 amino acids. Germline-derived CDR1 and CDR2 are KGHDR and SFDVKD. V was trimmed by 4 bases and J by 8 bases, leaving 14 bases between them. The CDR3 DNA reads TGTGCCACCAGTGACCTACCCAGCAATGATGAGCAGTTCTTC. It codes for CATSDLPSNDEQFF.

This clonotype was counted at least ten times. The chain uses TRBV19 and TRBJ2-3, with a weak D call TRBD2 (6 bases). CDR1 is LNHDA, CDR2 SQIVND, per germline (reference sequence). The ends were cut back, 7 bases at V and 6 bases at J, with 17 bases in the middle. The CDR3 loop spans 14 amino acids. DNA for the CDR3: TGTGCCAGTAAGGTAGATCCGGGGGTTGATACGCAGTATTTT. Translating gives CASKVDPGVDTQYF.

In its sample, this clonotype was seen many times. This sequence joins TRBV20-1 and TRBJ1-1; D is unresolved. CDR1 is DFQATT, CDR2 SNEGSKA, per germline (reference sequence). The CDR3 runs to 16 residues. The V and J ends lost 5 bases and 4 bases respectively, with 23 bases between them. The CDR3: CSAVRSVSLFSTEAFF. The CDR3 DNA is TGCAGTGCTGTCCGGAGTGTAAGTCTATTTAGCACTGAAGCTTTCTTT.

At least ten counts were recorded for this clonotype. This chain connects TRBV2 to TRBJ2-1; D uncertain. The CDR3 has 14 residues. The germline V gene has CDR1 SNHLY and CDR2 FYNNEI. V lost 4 bases and J 0 bases, leaving 7 bases between the germline ends. The CDR3 bases are TGTGCCAGCAGTGTACAGAGCTCCTACAATGAGCAGTTCTTC. It translates to CASSVQSSYNEQFF.

The DNA for the CDR3 is TGTGCCAGCAGCTTCAGGGATGGACATCATACGCAGTATTTT. Amino acid sequence: CASSFRDGHHTQYF. This chain links TRBV5-6 with TRBJ2-3, with D perhaps TRBD1 (5 bases). The V end lost 2 bases, the J end lost 7 bases, and 14 bases lay between the germline ends. This CDR3 spans 14 amino acids. Per germline, CDR1 SGHDT and CDR2 YYEEEE.

This clonotype was picked up a small number of times. A read error may be the cause here, since a much bigger clone is one base away. This CDR3 is missing its conserved last phenylalanine or tryptophan, likely due to a read error. This rearrangement joins TRBV28 to TRBJ2-2, with 11 bases identical to TRBD1. V trimming: 7 bases; J trimming: 8 bases; junction bases outside the gene matches: 12. Looked up from germline, CDR1 is MDHEN and CDR2 is SYDVKM. The CDR3 runs to 16 residues. CDR3 DNA sequence: TGTGCCAGCACGACACCGGGACAGGGGGAGGCGGGGGAGCTGTTTGTT. It yields the protein CASTTPGQGEAGELFV.

In its sample, this clonotype was seen many times. The V and J genes are TRBV2 and TRBJ2-1; 9 positions agree with TRBD2. This CDR3 region has 15 residues. The germline gives CDR1 SNHLY, CDR2 FYNNEI. V was clipped by 9 bases and J by 3 bases; unmatched bases: 9. Written as DNA, the CDR3 is TGTGCCAGTAAGACGCTAGCGGGGAGCTACAATGAGCAGTTCTTC. It translates to CASKTLAGSYNEQFF.

This clonotype has a count of ten or more. The J gene is TRBJ2-3, the V gene TRBV30, with 10 positions matching TRBD2. The CDR3 totals 16 residues. Trimming at V came to 2 bases and at J to 1 base, leaving 6 bases not matched to a gene. Germline V gene lookup returns CDR1 GTSNPN and CDR2 SVGIG (reference sequence). The CDR3: CAWSLSGRHRTDTQYF. CDR3 coding DNA: TGTGCCTGGAGTCTTAGCGGGAGGCATCGCACAGATACGCAGTATTTT. Based on the CDR3 plus reference TRBV30 and TRBJ2-3, the full variable domain is SQTIHQWPATLVQPVGSPLSLECTVEGTSNPNLYWYRQAAGRGLQLLFYSVGIGQISSEVPQNLSASRPQDRQFILSSKKLLLSDSGFYLCAWSLSGRHRTDTQYFGPGTRLTVL.

This clonotype was seen more than once but under ten times. V gene TRBV20-1 combines with J gene TRBJ2-3, with D unresolved. From germline, CDR1 is DFQATT and CDR2 SNEGSKA (reference sequence). The CDR3 length is 14 residues. The V end was cut by 1 base, the J end by 4 bases, with 12 bases between. CDR3 coding DNA: TGCAGTGCTAGAGTGGTGGGGAACCCAGATACGCAGTATTTT. It yields the protein CSARVVGNPDTQYF.

The J gene is TRBJ1-2, the V gene TRBV28; TRBD1 matches 7 bases. V lost 4 bases, J lost 7 bases, and 3 bases stayed unmatched. The CDR3 runs 12 residues. Germline CDR1 MDHEN, CDR2 SYDVKM. CDR3 region: CASSSGQFGYTF. The CDR3 nucleotides read TGTGCCAGCAGTTCGGGACAGTTTGGCTACACCTTC.

The chain uses TRBV20-1 and TRBJ2-3; TRBD1 might be the D (6 bases). V was cut by 6 bases and J by 0 bases, with 13 bases left in between. The CDR3 length is 14 residues. Germline V gene data show CDR1 as DFQATT and CDR2 as SNEGSKA (reference sequence). The CDR3 here is CSASGHPSTDTQYF. Here the CDR3 DNA reads TGCAGTGCGTCGGGACATCCCAGCACAGATACGCAGTATTTT.

The chain has TRBV7-9 and TRBJ2-5; TRBD1 is a possible D gene (5 bases). The CDR3 sequence is 15 residues long. The germline V and J ends were trimmed by 0 bases and 1 base, with 9 bases remaining between them. CDR1 SEHNR and CDR2 FQNEAQ come from the germline V gene (reference sequence). Written as DNA, the CDR3 is TGTGCCAGCAGCTTAGCGCAGGGTTTCCAAGAGACCCAGTACTTC. Its translation: CASSLAQGFQETQYF.

The chain combines TRBV18 with TRBJ1-5; 10 bases line up with TRBD1. V trimming: 4 bases; J trimming: 4 bases; junction bases outside the gene matches: 10. CDR3 size: 17 residues. In germline, CDR1 is KGHSH, CDR2 LQKENI. The CDR3 sequence is CASSLRQGAEENQPQHF. DNA for the CDR3: TGTGCCAGCTCACTAAGACAGGGGGCAGAGGAAAATCAGCCCCAGCATTTT.